These T cell receptor beta chains were read from a single sample in a study of OX40 agonist ivuxolimab in advanced cancers. Libraries were prepared by immunoSEQ multiplex PCR; TCRdb keeps only in-frame clonotypes and omits some of them. The sample lists approximately 15,000 clones; 82% were seen once. This specimen was CD4+ or CD8+ T cells sorted from blood, taken in a trial of the OX40 agonist ivuxolimab. The receptor set was obtained from an adult with an advanced solid tumor such as melanoma, head and neck, liver or kidney cancer. Each CDR3 is given with its conserved first and last residue. D genes are given only for firm matches. Some rows mark clone size as missing; the rest say once, few, many or name a class of expanded clone.

cdr3_aa cdr3_nt d_call v_call clone_size j_call
CASSLEAAPVYTF TGTGCCAGCAGCTTGGAGGCGGCGCCCGTCTACACCTTC . TRBV5-8 . TRBJ1-2
CASRGGLEDTQYF TGTGCCAGCAGGGGGGGCCTTGAAGATACGCAGTATTTT . TRBV5-4 . TRBJ2-3
CASRVAGSSYNEQFF TGTGCCAGCAGGGTAGCGGGAAGCTCCTACAATGAGCAGTTCTTC TRBD2 TRBV28 . TRBJ2-1
CASRATGSGNTIYF TGTGCCAGCAGGGCAACGGGGTCTGGAAACACCATATATTTT . TRBV6-5 . TRBJ1-3
CASSSLRMGSHEQYF TGTGCCAGCAGCTCGCTGCGGATGGGTAGCCACGAGCAGTACTTC . TRBV5-4 . TRBJ2-7
CASSETAGAGGELFF TGTGCCAGCAGTGAAACGGCGGGAGCTGGCGGGGAGCTGTTTTTT TRBD2 TRBV6-4 . TRBJ2-2
CASSPRQGNEKLFF TGTGCCAGTAGTCCCCGACAGGGTAATGAAAAACTGTTTTTT TRBD1 TRBV19 . TRBJ1-4
CASSDSSGGTDTQYF TGTGCCAGCAGTGACTCTTCAGGGGGCACAGATACGCAGTATTTT . TRBV6-1 . TRBJ2-3
CASSFIEGDQPQHF TGTGCCAGCAGTTTTATCGAAGGGGATCAGCCCCAGCATTTT . TRBV28 . TRBJ1-5
CASSDRGSPEVKNIQYF TGTGCCAGCAGTGATCGGGGATCTCCGGAGGTCAAAAACATTCAGTACTTC . TRBV25-1 . TRBJ2-4
CASSPRVGAGEQYF TGTGCCAGCAGTCCCCGGGTGGGGGCAGGGGAGCAGTACTTC . TRBV28 . TRBJ2-7
CASSLYGRGTNIQYF TGTGCCAGCAGTTTATACGGCAGGGGTACCAACATTCAGTACTTC . TRBV28 . TRBJ2-4
CASSQENRMGNIQYF TGCGCCAGCAGCCAAGAGAACAGGATGGGAAACATTCAGTACTTC . TRBV4-1 . TRBJ2-4
CASSELGREQYF TGCGCCAGCAGTGAACTAGGACGCGAGCAGTACTTC . TRBV10-1 few TRBJ2-7
CSVRSGTGISYEQYF TGCAGCGTTCGATCCGGGACAGGGATTTCCTACGAGCAGTACTTC TRBD1 TRBV29-1 . TRBJ2-7
CASSPESDSSSYEQYF TGTGCCAGCAGCCCAGAGTCAGACTCAAGCTCCTACGAGCAGTACTTC . TRBV7-6 . TRBJ2-7
CASSASGSSYNEQFF TGTGCCAGCAGCGCGAGCGGGAGCTCCTACAATGAGCAGTTCTTC TRBD2 TRBV7-3 . TRBJ2-1
CASSQLGQGARNEQFF TGCGCCAGCAGTCAATTGGGCCAGGGGGCGCGGAATGAGCAGTTCTTC TRBD1 TRBV23-1 . TRBJ2-1
CASRPGGSYEQYF TGCGCCAGCAGACCGGGCGGCTCCTACGAGCAGTACTTC . TRBV10-2 . TRBJ2-7
CASSQTENQPQHF TGCGCCAGCAGCCAGACAGAGAATCAGCCCCAGCATTTT . TRBV4-1 . TRBJ1-5
CASSLGQTTSTDTQYF TGTGCCAGCAGCCTGGGACAGACAACTAGCACAGATACGCAGTATTTT TRBD1 TRBV14 once TRBJ2-3
CASSVNQGDRVHEQYF TGTGCCAGCAGCGTAAATCAAGGGGACAGGGTCCACGAGCAGTACTTC TRBD1 TRBV9 . TRBJ2-7
CASSDMWWEQFF TGTGCCAGCAGCGATATGTGGTGGGAGCAGTTCTTC . TRBV7-9 . TRBJ2-1
CASRPDGYSNQPQHF TGTGCCAGTAGACCCGACGGATATAGCAATCAGCCCCAGCATTTT . TRBV19 few TRBJ1-5
CASSPPGPPGHEQYF TGTGCCAGCTCACCACCGGGCCCCCCGGGCCACGAGCAGTACTTC . TRBV18 . TRBJ2-7
CASSVEPAGLYEQYF TGTGCCAGCAGCGTAGAGCCGGCAGGGCTCTACGAGCAGTACTTC . TRBV9 . TRBJ2-7
CASSLMRTSAYEQYF TGTGCCAGCAGTTTAATGAGGACTAGCGCCTACGAGCAGTACTTC TRBD2 TRBV27 once TRBJ2-7
CASSELRGSQETQYF TGTGCCAGCAGTGAATTGAGGGGCAGCCAAGAGACCCAGTACTTC . TRBV6-1 . TRBJ2-5
CASSWGTGGFTDTQYF TGTGCCAGCAGCTGGGGGACAGGGGGTTTCACAGATACGCAGTATTTT TRBD1 TRBV7-8 . TRBJ2-3
CASSDVTGTGYYGYTF TGTGCCAGCAGCGACGTTACCGGGACAGGGTACTATGGCTACACCTTC TRBD1 TRBV13 . TRBJ1-2
CASSLVAGGPTGELFF TGTGCCAGCAGCTTGGTAGCGGGGGGGCCCACCGGGGAGCTGTTTTTT TRBD2 TRBV5-4 . TRBJ2-2
CASSSSMGLAGAGELFF TGTGCCAGCAGCTCCAGCATGGGACTAGCTGGGGCCGGGGAGCTGTTTTTT TRBD2 TRBV13 . TRBJ2-2
CASSLEYRGTGELFF TGTGCCAGCAGCTTAGAGTACAGGGGCACCGGGGAGCTGTTTTTT TRBD1 TRBV11-2 . TRBJ2-2
CSVESGLSGELFF TGCAGCGTTGAGTCAGGGTTATCCGGGGAGCTGTTTTTT . TRBV29-1 . TRBJ2-2
CAISEFAIATNEKLFF TGTGCCATCAGTGAGTTTGCGATTGCAACTAATGAAAAACTGTTTTTT . TRBV10-3 . TRBJ1-4
CASSMKGARETQYF TGTGCCAGTAGTATGAAGGGGGCGCGAGAGACCCAGTACTTC TRBD1 TRBV19 once TRBJ2-5
CASSPSPGQPQHF TGTGCCAGCAGCCCCTCCCCGGGTCAGCCCCAGCATTTT . TRBV9 . TRBJ1-5
CASGGRGFTEAFF TGTGCCAGCGGGGGCAGGGGGTTTACTGAAGCTTTCTTT TRBD1 TRBV19 . TRBJ1-1
CASSQDRTGGGQPQHF TGCGCCAGCAGCCAAGATAGGACAGGGGGCGGTCAGCCCCAGCATTTT TRBD1 TRBV4-3 . TRBJ1-5
CASRAGNTEAFF TGTGCCAGCAGGGCAGGGAACACTGAAGCTTTCTTT . TRBV6-5 once TRBJ1-1
CASSLQGAFEKLFF TGTGCCAGCAGCCTACAGGGGGCTTTTGAAAAACTGTTTTTT TRBD1 TRBV28 . TRBJ1-4
CASSLGTGGYEQYF TGTGCCAGCAGCTTAGGGACAGGTGGATACGAGCAGTACTTC TRBD1 TRBV11-2 . TRBJ2-7
CASSYSIASGKETQYF TGTGCCAGCAGTTACTCGATTGCATCCGGGAAAGAGACCCAGTACTTC . TRBV6-6 . TRBJ2-5
CASSSTTGPTEISYNEQFF TGTGCCAGCAGCTCGACGACAGGGCCGACTGAAATTTCCTACAATGAGCAGTTCTTC TRBD1 TRBV4-2 . TRBJ2-1
CAINQTGGRYEQYF TGTGCCATCAACCAGACAGGGGGAAGGTACGAGCAGTACTTC TRBD1 TRBV10-3 . TRBJ2-7
CASSPEGPNYGYTF TGTGCCAGCAGTCCAGAAGGGCCAAACTATGGCTACACCTTC . TRBV27 . TRBJ1-2
CASSLDGFSYGYTF TGTGCCAGCAGCTTGGACGGGTTCAGCTATGGCTACACCTTC . TRBV5-6 . TRBJ1-2
CASSFAGYTQYF TGTGCCAGCAGTTTCGCCGGCTATACGCAGTATTTT . TRBV28 . TRBJ2-3
CASSGLGGTEAFF TGTGCCAGCAGCGGACTGGGTGGGACTGAAGCTTTCTTT . TRBV7-2 . TRBJ1-1